The T cell receptor beta chain under discussion was sequenced for a study of cytomegalovirus exposure and HLA in healthy donors. Study at large: The 95 million to 120 million unique TCR beta sequences, from some 170 million T cells, were found by an earlier analysis.

PCR employed 60 Vbeta and 13 Jbeta primers. Clones were read by immunoSEQ multiplex PCR, and TCRdb kept only the in-frame ones, dropping some. Of some 63,000 clones listed, about four fifths are singletons. Study conclusions and caveats: CMV antigen specificity was confirmed in vitro for a few CMV-associated chains. Sequencing depth across donors, presence/absence analyses assumed, was roughly uniform.

CDR1 and CDR2 (germline): SGHAT, FQNNGV. This CDR3 has 13 amino acids. Deletions cut 4 bases from V and 2 bases from J, with 6 bases between. Regarding this clone: The antigen is unknown.

The chain uses TRBV11-2 and TRBJ1-3; D remains unclear. This TCR derives from a woman aged 40 to 49 in good health and CMV-seronegative. Sequencing was carried out using PBMCs. Here the CDR3 reads CASSSSPGNTIYF. CDR3 coding DNA: TGTGCCAGCAGCTCCTCCCCTGGAAACACCATATATTTT.